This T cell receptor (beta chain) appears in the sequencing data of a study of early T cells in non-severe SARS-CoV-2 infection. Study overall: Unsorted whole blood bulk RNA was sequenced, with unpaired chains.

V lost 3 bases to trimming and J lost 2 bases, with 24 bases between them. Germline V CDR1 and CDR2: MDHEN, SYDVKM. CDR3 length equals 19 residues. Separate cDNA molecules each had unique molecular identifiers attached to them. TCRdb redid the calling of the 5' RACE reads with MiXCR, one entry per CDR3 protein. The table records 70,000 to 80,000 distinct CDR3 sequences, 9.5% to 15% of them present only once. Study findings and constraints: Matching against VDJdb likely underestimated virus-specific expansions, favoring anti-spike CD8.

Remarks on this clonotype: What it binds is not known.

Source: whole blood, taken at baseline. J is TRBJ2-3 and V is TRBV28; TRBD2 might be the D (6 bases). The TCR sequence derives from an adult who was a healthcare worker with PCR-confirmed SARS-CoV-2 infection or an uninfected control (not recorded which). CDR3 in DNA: TGTGCCAGCAGTTTGGGCGGGGCGTTTAGCTTGACAGCCACAGATACGCAGTATTTT. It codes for CASSLGGAFSLTATDTQYF.